The 9 T cell receptor beta chains reported below all come from one sample, sequenced in a study of PD-1 blockade in mismatch repair-deficient tumors. TCRdb's copy holds only in-frame clones and misses some; the assay was immunoSEQ multiplex PCR. The sample includes about 100,000 clones, over 75% of them seen just once. Sequencing was performed on peripheral blood, taken about eight months after starting pembrolizumab. All receptors derive from an adult with mismatch repair-deficient cancer.

This sequence joins TRBV4-3 and TRBJ1-2, with D perhaps TRBD1 (6 bases). Germline V gives CDR1 LGHNA, CDR2 YSLEER. V dropped 0 bases and J dropped 1 base, with 12 bases sitting between them. The CDR3 sequence is 16 residues long. The CDR3 bases are TGCGCCAGCAGCCAAGATTGGGGGGCGCTTAACTATGGCTACACCTTC. This translates into CASSQDWGALNYGYTF.

The rearrangement uses TRBV6-4 and TRBJ2-3; D is perhaps TRBD1 (6 bases). V lost 5 bases and J 2 bases, leaving 11 bases between the germline ends. The germline gives CDR1 MRHNA, CDR2 SNTAGT. The CDR3 totals 14 residues. The CDR3 spells CASSLTGNTDTQYF. The CDR3 DNA reads as TGTGCCAGCAGTCTCACAGGGAACACAGATACGCAGTATTTT.

The genes are TRBV5-4 and TRBJ2-7, with 9 bases identical to TRBD1. There are 14 residues in the CDR3. Germline V gene sequence: CDR1 SGHNT, CDR2 YYREEE (reference sequence). V gave up 3 bases and J gave up 5 bases; unmatched junction bases: 6. The CDR3 sequence: CASSSRTGAHEQYF. Here the CDR3 DNA reads TGTGCCAGCAGCTCGCGGACAGGGGCACACGAGCAGTACTTC.

This clone has just a few counts. V gene TRBV18 combines with J gene TRBJ1-2; 7 nucleotides agree with TRBD1. The V and J ends lost 3 bases and 4 bases, in that order; junction bases with no gene match: 5. Germline lookup yields CDR1 KGHSH and CDR2 LQKENI. This CDR3 spans 14 amino acids. The CDR3 sequence: CASSPDRSLYGYTF. The CDR3 nucleotides read TGTGCCAGCTCACCGGACAGGAGCCTCTATGGCTACACCTTC.

The chain recombines TRBV7-9 with TRBJ2-1; 11 nucleotides line up with TRBD2. The germline gives CDR1 SEHNR, CDR2 FQNEAQ (reference sequence). The CDR3 extends over 14 amino acids. V shed 11 bases, J shed 0 bases, and the junction held 3 bases outside the gene matches. CDR3 loop: CALTSGSSYNEQFF. CDR3 DNA sequence: TGTGCCTTAACTAGCGGGAGCTCCTACAATGAGCAGTTCTTC.

The J gene is TRBJ1-2, the V gene TRBV27; TRBD1 matches at 7 bases. The CDR3 is 13 amino acids. With V trimmed by 2 bases and J by 7 bases, 4 bases remained unmatched. Germline CDR1 reads MNHEY; CDR2 reads SMNVEV (reference sequence). The CDR3 region is CASSLEAGGGYTF. The CDR3, as DNA: TGTGCCAGCAGTTTAGAAGCAGGGGGTGGCTACACCTTC.

The chain joins TRBV27 to TRBJ2-6; 9 bases are a match to TRBD1. Germline assignment: CDR1 MNHEY and CDR2 SMNVEV (reference sequence). With 4 bases clipped from V and 0 bases from J, the junction kept 4 bases outside the gene matches. The CDR3 totals 17 residues. The DNA for the CDR3 is TGTGCCAGCAGTTCAGGACAGGGGCGCTCTGGGGCCAACGTCCTGACTTTC. Translated: CASSSGQGRSGANVLTF.

This chain uses TRBV19 with TRBJ1-5; D remains ambiguous. Germline lookup yields CDR1 LNHDA and CDR2 SQIVND (reference sequence). The CDR3 has 15 amino acids. With 4 bases removed from V and 0 bases from J, the gap between germline ends came to 10 bases. The CDR3 loop reads CASSTPGYSNQPQHF. In nucleotides, the CDR3 is TGTGCCAGTAGTACCCCCGGGTATAGCAATCAGCCCCAGCATTTT.

This sequence joins TRBV30 and TRBJ2-6; the D gene is possibly TRBD2 (6 bases). Germline CDR1 and CDR2: GTSNPN and SVGIG (reference sequence). The ends were cut back, 1 base at V and 4 bases at J, with 14 bases in the middle. The CDR3 runs 16 residues. CDR3 protein: CAWSGSSGDGANVLTF. The CDR3 bases are TGTGCCTGGAGTGGAAGTTCGGGGGACGGGGCCAACGTCCTGACTTTC. Full variable domain (remainder filled in from reference TRBV30 and TRBJ2-6): SQTIHQWPATLVQPVGSPLSLECTVEGTSNPNLYWYRQAAGRGLQLLFYSVGIGQISSEVPQNLSASRPQDRQFILSSKKLLLSDSGFYLCAWSGSSGDGANVLTFGAGSRLTVL.